This T cell receptor beta chain was sequenced in a study of blood T cell repertoires in COVID-19. For the study at large: From the United States, Italy and Spain came samples of acute and convalescent COVID-19. PBMCs, B-cell-depleted T cells, or T cells provided the cDNA or gDNA that made up the material.

Germline V CDR1 and CDR2: SGHTA, FQGNSA. Trimming took 4 bases from V and 5 from J, leaving 15 bases between them. There are 14 residues in the CDR3. TCRdb's copy holds only in-frame clones and misses some; the assay was immunoSEQ multiplex PCR. The sample contains roughly 120,000 clones, approximately 80% of which appear only once. The sequenced sample consisted of peripheral blood. The rearrangement uses TRBV7-2 and TRBJ2-7, with D maybe TRBD2 (5 bases). The sequence derives from a man aged 65 to 85 with acute or convalescent COVID-19. The CDR3 sequence is CASSWRSSQNEQYF. The CDR3 region has the DNA TGTGCCAGCAGCTGGAGGAGTAGTCAGAACGAGCAGTACTTC.